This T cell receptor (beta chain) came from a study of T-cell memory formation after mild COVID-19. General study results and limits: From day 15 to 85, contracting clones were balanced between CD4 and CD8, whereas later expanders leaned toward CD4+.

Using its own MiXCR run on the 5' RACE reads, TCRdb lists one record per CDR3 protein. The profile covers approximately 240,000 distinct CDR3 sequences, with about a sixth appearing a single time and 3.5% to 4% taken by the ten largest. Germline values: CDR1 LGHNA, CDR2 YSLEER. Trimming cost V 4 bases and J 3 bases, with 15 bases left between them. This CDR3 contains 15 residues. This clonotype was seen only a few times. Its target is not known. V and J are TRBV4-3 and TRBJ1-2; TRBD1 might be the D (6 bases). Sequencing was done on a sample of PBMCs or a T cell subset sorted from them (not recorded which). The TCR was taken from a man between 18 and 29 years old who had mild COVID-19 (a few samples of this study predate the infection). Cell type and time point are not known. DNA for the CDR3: TGCGCCAGCAGCCCCCTGGGGGGGCATGACTATGGCTACACCTTC. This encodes CASSPLGGHDYGYTF.